What follows describes a single TCR beta chain. Some clones are missing from TCRdb's copy, which holds only in-frame ones; the method was immunoSEQ multiplex PCR. The sample includes about 83,000 clones, about four fifths of them seen just once. The J segment lost 4 bases and the V segment lost 3 bases, leaving 7 bases of the junction unmatched. This CDR3 is 14 amino acids long. CDR1 is SQVTM and CDR2 is ANQGSEA in the germline V gene. The data derive from a study of lymphopenia after photon versus proton radiotherapy. The specimen comprised peripheral blood, sampled from a patient treated with proton-based radiotherapy. This sequence joins TRBV29-1 and TRBJ2-7, with 9 bases matching TRBD1. The source is a man in his 60s with pancreatic cancer. CDR3 nucleotides: TGCAGCGTTGAGCCGGGACAGGGAGTTTACGAGCAGTACTTC. It translates to CSVEPGQGVYEQYF.